This paragraph covers one T cell receptor beta chain sequence. Clones were read by immunoSEQ multiplex PCR, and TCRdb kept only the in-frame ones, dropping some. The sample yields approximately 90,000 clones, 91% seen once. This record comes from a study of OX40 agonist ivuxolimab in advanced cancers. Germline CDR1 reads SGHTA; CDR2 reads FQGNSA. The CDR3 is 16 amino acids. With 1 base removed from V and 1 base from J, the gap between germline ends came to 11 bases. The sample in question was CD4+ or CD8+ T cells sorted from blood, obtained in a trial of the OX40 agonist ivuxolimab. V and J are TRBV7-2 and TRBJ1-5; possible D gene TRBD1, 6 bases. This clonotype was sampled from an adult with an advanced solid tumor such as melanoma, head and neck, liver or kidney cancer. The CDR3: CASSLVFGQSNQPQHF. The CDR3 coding sequence is TGTGCCAGCAGCTTAGTGTTCGGACAGAGCAATCAGCCCCAGCATTTT.